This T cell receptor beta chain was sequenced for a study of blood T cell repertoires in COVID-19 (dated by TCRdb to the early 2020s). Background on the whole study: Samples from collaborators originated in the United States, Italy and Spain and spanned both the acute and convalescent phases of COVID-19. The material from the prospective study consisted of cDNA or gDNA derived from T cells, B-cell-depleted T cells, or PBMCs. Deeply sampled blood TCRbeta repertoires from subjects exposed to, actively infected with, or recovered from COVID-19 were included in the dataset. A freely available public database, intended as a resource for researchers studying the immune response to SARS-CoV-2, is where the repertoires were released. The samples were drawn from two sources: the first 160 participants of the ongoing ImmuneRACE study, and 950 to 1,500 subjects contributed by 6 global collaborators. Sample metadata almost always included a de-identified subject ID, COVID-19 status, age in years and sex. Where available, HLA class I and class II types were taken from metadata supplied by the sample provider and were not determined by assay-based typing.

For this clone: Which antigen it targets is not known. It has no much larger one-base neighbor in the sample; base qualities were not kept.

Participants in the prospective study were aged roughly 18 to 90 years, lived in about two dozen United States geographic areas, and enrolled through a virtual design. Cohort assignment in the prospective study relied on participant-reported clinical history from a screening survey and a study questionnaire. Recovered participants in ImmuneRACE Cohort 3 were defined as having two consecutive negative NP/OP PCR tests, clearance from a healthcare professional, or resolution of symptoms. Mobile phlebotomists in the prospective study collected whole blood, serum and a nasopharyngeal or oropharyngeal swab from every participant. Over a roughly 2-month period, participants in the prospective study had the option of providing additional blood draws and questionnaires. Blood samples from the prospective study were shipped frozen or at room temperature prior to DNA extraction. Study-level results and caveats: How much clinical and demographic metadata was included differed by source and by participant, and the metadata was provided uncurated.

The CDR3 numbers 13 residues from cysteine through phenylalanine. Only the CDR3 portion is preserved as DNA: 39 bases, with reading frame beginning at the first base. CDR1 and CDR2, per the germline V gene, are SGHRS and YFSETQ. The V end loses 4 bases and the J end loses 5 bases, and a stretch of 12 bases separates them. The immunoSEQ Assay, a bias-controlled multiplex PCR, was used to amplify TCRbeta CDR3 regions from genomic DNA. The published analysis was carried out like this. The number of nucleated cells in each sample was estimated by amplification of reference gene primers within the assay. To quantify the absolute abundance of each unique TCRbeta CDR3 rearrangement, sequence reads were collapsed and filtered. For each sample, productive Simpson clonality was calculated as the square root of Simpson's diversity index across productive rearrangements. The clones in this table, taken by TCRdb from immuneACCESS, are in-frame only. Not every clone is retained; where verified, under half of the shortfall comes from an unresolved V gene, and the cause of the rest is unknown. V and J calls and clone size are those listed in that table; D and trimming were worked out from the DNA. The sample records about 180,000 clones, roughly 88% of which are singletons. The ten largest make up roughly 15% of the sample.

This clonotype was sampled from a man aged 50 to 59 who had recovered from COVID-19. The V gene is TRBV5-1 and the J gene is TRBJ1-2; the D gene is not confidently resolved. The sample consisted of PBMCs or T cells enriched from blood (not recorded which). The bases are TGCGCCAGCAGCGAGGGTTTCGGGTATGGCTACACCTTC. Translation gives CASSEGFGYGYTF.